This T cell receptor (beta chain) was sequenced for a study of cytomegalovirus exposure and HLA in healthy donors. Overall study context: The study placed about 86% of its approximately 360 genotyped donors in the Caucasian-associated ancestry cluster.

This clone appeared once. CDR1 SGHKS and CDR2 YYEKEE come from the germline V gene (reference sequence). This CDR3 has 13 residues. Trimming took off 4 bases at V and 6 bases at J, with 12 bases between the two ends. The PCR used 60 Vbeta and 13 Jbeta primers. Per the original methods: There were about 80 million unique TCR beta chains by a later count, and about 12 million of them were shared. Here immunoSEQ multiplex PCR was the method, and the copy in TCRdb shows in-frame clones only, minus some. That table is the source of V, J and clone size, and D and trimming were worked out from the DNA. The sample lists around 160,000 clones, almost 80% occurring once.

The sample was PBMCs. The clonotype originates from a man aged 45-65 years in good health and CMV-seropositive. The chain has TRBV5-5 and TRBJ2-3, with no clear D. For the CDR3, the DNA is TGTGCCAGCAGCATCATAGCCGCGGATACGCAGTATTTT. Translated: CASSIIAADTQYF.